This record looks at one T cell receptor (beta chain) sequence and its context. The CDR3 has 12 amino acids. The V gene end was trimmed by 5 bases and the J gene end by 12 bases; junction bases not matched to a gene: 10. Germline V lookup: CDR1 SQVTM, CDR2 ANQGSEA. This entry belongs to a study of blood T cell repertoires in COVID-19. About the research overall: The United States, Italy and Spain provided the acute and convalescent COVID-19 samples. T cells, B-cell-depleted T cells, or PBMCs provided the cDNA or gDNA that served as material.

Method: immunoSEQ multiplex PCR; TCRdb's copy keeps in-frame clones and lacks some. The table has under 250,000 clones, approximately 80% seen once. Cohorts were assigned according to the clinical history that participants reported. V usage is TRBV29-1 and J usage is TRBJ1-5, with 7 bases matching TRBD1. This sequence originates from a man aged 55-75 years who had recovered from COVID-19. Sequenced material: PBMCs or T cells enriched from blood (not recorded which). The DNA for the CDR3 is TGCAGCGTTTGGGACAGCGCTCTTCTCCAGCATTTT. Translated, it gives CSVWDSALLQHF.